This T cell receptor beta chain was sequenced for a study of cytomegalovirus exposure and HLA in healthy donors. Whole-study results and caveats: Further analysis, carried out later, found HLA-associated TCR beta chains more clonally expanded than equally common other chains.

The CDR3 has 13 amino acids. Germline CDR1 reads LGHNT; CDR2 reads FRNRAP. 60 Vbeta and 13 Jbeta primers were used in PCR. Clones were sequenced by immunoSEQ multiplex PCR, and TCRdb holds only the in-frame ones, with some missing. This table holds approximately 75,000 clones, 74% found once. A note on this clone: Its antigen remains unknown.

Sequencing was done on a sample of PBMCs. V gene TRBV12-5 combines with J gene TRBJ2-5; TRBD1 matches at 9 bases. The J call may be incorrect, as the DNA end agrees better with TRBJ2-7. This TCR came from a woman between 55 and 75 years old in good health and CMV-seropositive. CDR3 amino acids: CASGTDRGTEQYF. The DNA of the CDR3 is TGTGCTAGTGGGACGGACAGGGGCACCGAGCAGTACTTC.